Below are 30 T cell receptor beta chains sequenced from a single sample in a study of control samples from healthy donors and cancer patients. Libraries were prepared by immunoSEQ multiplex PCR; TCRdb keeps only in-frame clonotypes and omits some of them. The table has approximately 100,000 clones, roughly 86% seen once. The sequenced material came from blood. Receptors were obtained from a man in his thirties or forties in good health.

The CDR3 sequence: CASSVVSGGNTGELFF. Written as DNA, the CDR3 is TGTGCCAGCAGCGTAGTTAGCGGGGGGAACACCGGGGAGCTGTTTTTT. This chain links TRBV9 with TRBJ2-2, with 9 positions matching TRBD2. Germline V lookup: CDR1 SGDLS, CDR2 YYNGEE. Losses at the gene ends were 0 bases for V and 1 base for J; bases not matched to a gene: 1. The CDR3 is 16 residues long.

The chain is built from TRBV23-1 and TRBJ2-3; D gene uncertain. TRBV23-1 is annotated as an ORF whose role is uncertain. Trimming took 5 bases from V and 0 from J, leaving 18 bases between them. CDR3 size: 17 residues. CDR3 sequence (DNA): TGCGCCAGCAGTACCCGACCCGTAGCCTATAGCACAGATACGCAGTATTTT. Translated: CASSTRPVAYSTDTQYF.

This clone was detected once. This chain links TRBV7-9 with TRBJ1-1, with 7 bases that match TRBD1. V was pared by 0 bases and J by 4 bases, with 14 bases of the junction left unmatched. Germline-derived CDR1 and CDR2 are SEHNR and FQNEAQ (reference sequence). This CDR3 spans 18 amino acids. CDR3 DNA: TGTGCCAGCAGCTTAGCGGGAAGGGACAGCACGGAACGCACTGAAGCTTTCTTT. This gives the protein CASSLAGRDSTERTEAFF.

The chain recombines TRBV9 with TRBJ2-5; D perhaps matches TRBD2 (6 bases). This CDR3 is built from 14 residues. V was pared by 0 bases and J by 5 bases, with 11 bases between. Germline lookup yields CDR1 SGDLS and CDR2 YYNGEE. CDR3 nucleotide sequence: TGTGCCAGCAGCGTAGCTAGCAGCGGGGAGACCCAGTACTTC. Protein: CASSVASSGETQYF.

For this clone: Germline is not matched at one junction end, which may reflect a read error. The chain carries TRBV7-7 and TRBJ2-1, with D tentatively TRBD2 (5 bases). CDR1 is SSHAT, CDR2 FNYEAQ, per germline (reference sequence). The CDR3 totals 13 residues. CDR3 DNA sequence: TGTGCTAGCAGCCGGACTGATTACAATGAGCAGTTCTTC. Amino acid sequence: CASSRTDYNEQFF. Variable domain in full (rest from reference TRBV7-7 and TRBJ2-1): GAGVSQSPRYKVTKRGQDVTLRCDPISSHATLYWYQQALGQGPEFLTYFNYEAQPDKSGLPSDRFSAERPEGSISTLTIQRTEQRDSAMYRCASSRTDYNEQFFGPGTRLTVL.

V gene TRBV6-5 combines with J gene TRBJ1-4; D is unclear. Germline CDR1 reads MNHEY; CDR2 reads SVGAGI. The CDR3 is 13 amino acids. Between the trimmed V and J ends, which lost 10 bases and 8 bases, there was a span of 17 bases. CDR3 region: CANQRAPREKLFF. For the CDR3, the DNA is TGTGCCAACCAGAGGGCCCCGAGGGAAAAACTGTTTTTT.

The rearrangement joins TRBV6-1 to TRBJ2-5; D is tentatively TRBD1 or TRBD2 (5 bases each). The V gene lost 4 bases and the J gene lost 7 bases, with 25 bases spanning the gap. Germline-derived CDR1 and CDR2 are MNHNS and SASEGT. This CDR3 comprises 17 residues. CDR3 loop: CASSVISDWGGGGTQYF. In DNA form, the CDR3 reads TGTGCCAGCAGTGTCATTTCGGACTGGGGCGGAGGTGGGACCCAGTACTTC.

The chain employs TRBV7-2 and TRBJ2-7; D possibly corresponds to TRBD1 (5 bases). Germline CDR1 and CDR2: SGHTA and FQGNSA. The CDR3 covers 15 residues. V lost 2 bases to trimming and J lost 2 bases, with 13 bases between them. The CDR3 here is CASSLPGLGAYEQYF. The CDR3 DNA sequence: TGTGCCAGCAGCTTACCCGGTTTAGGGGCCTACGAGCAGTACTTC.

The V call is TRBV5-1, the J call TRBJ2-4; D assignment may be TRBD1 or TRBD2 (6 bases each). The CDR3 spans 16 residues. Looked up from germline, CDR1 is SGHRS and CDR2 is YFSETQ. Trimming took off 4 bases at V and 6 bases at J, with 20 bases between the two ends. CDR3 bases: TGCGCCAGCAGCCCTACTGGGCCCGGAGGGGGAAACATTCAGTACTTC. It translates to CASSPTGPGGGNIQYF.

The rearrangement links TRBV6-9 to TRBJ2-1; tentative D call: TRBD2 (5 bases). Germline V CDR1 and CDR2: MNHGY, SVAAGI. CDR3 length: 12 residues. V was shortened by 7 bases and J by 12 bases, with 16 bases between the two germline ends. DNA of the CDR3: TGTGCCAGCATGAACGGGAAAAAACGGCAGTTCTTC. Its translation is CASMNGKKRQFF.

The rearrangement links TRBV6-5 to TRBJ2-6; no reliable D call. The V end lost 3 bases, the J end lost 0 bases, and 6 bases lay between the germline ends. The CDR3 is 15 residues long. CDR1 MNHEY and CDR2 SVGAGI come from the germline V gene. The CDR3 DNA sequence: TGTGCCAGCAGTTATGAAAGCTCTGGGGCCAACGTCCTGACTTTC. Protein sequence: CASSYESSGANVLTF.

V usage is TRBV5-1 and J usage is TRBJ1-4, with a tentative D call TRBD1 (5 bases). Trimming took off 0 bases at V and 8 bases at J, with 11 bases between the two ends. This CDR3 is built from 14 residues. Germline V gene data show CDR1 as SGHRS and CDR2 as YFSETQ. In nucleotides, the CDR3 is TGCGCCAGCAGCTTGGAAAGGGAGGGGGAAAAACTGTTTTTT. It is translated as CASSLEREGEKLFF.

The V and J genes are TRBV15 and TRBJ2-2, with TRBD2 matching over 8 bases. Germline lookup yields CDR1 LNHNV and CDR2 YYDKDF (reference sequence). This CDR3 contains 15 residues. V lost 0 bases to trimming and J lost 4 bases; unmatched junction nucleotides: 1. For the CDR3, the DNA is TGTGCCACCAGCAGAGAGAGCGGGAGCACCGGGGAGCTGTTTTTT. Its translation is CATSRESGSTGELFF.

J is TRBJ2-7 and V is TRBV5-8; maybe TRBD2 (6 bases). Trimming took 4 bases from V and 4 from J, leaving 6 bases between them. CDR1 is SGHTS and CDR2 is YDEGEE in the germline V gene. This CDR3 is 11 amino acids long. The chain's CDR3 is CASSGGYEQYV. The CDR3 coding sequence is TGTGCCAGCAGCGGGGGGTACGAGCAGTACGTC.

V is TRBV6-6 and J is TRBJ2-5, with D possibly TRBD2 on 5 matching bases. The CDR3 is 20 amino acids. The V end lost 5 bases, the J end lost 1 base, and 29 bases lay between the germline ends. Germline values: CDR1 MNHNY, CDR2 SVGAGI (reference sequence). CDR3 sequence (DNA): TGTGCCAGCAGTCCCCGGGGAGTATTTCGGACTGCGGCCCGCCAAGAGACCCAGTACTTC. Protein sequence: CASSPRGVFRTAARQETQYF.

The rearrangement joins TRBV19 to TRBJ1-1; TRBD1 aligns across 8 bases. Germline values: CDR1 LNHDA, CDR2 SQIVND (reference sequence). The CDR3 spans 13 residues. The V segment lost 6 bases and the J segment 4 bases; nucleotides outside the gene matches: 4. The CDR3 region has the DNA TGTGCCAGTAGGGACAGGGTTGGCACTGAAGCTTTCTTT. Residues: CASRDRVGTEAFF.

DNA of the CDR3: TGTGCCAGCAGCACCTGGGACAGGGCCTACGAGCAGTACGTC. This translates into CASSTWDRAYEQYV. This chain connects TRBV5-4 to TRBJ2-7, with 9 bases that match TRBD1. CDR1 is SGHNT and CDR2 is YYREEE in the germline V gene (reference sequence). V lost 4 bases and J lost 2; bases outside the gene matches: 4. The CDR3 extends over 14 amino acids.

V gene TRBV12-3 or TRBV12-4 combines with J gene TRBJ1-2; D is perhaps TRBD1 (6 bases). The CDR3 length is 13 residues. Trimming stripped 7 bases from V and 8 bases from J, with 17 bases between. CDR3 sequence: CASTGVREGGYTF. The CDR3 coding sequence is TGTGCCAGCACAGGGGTGAGGGAAGGAGGCTACACCTTC.

The chain employs TRBV5-8 and TRBJ2-3, with a tentative D call TRBD2 (6 bases). This CDR3 is built from 14 residues. The V gene's germline CDR1 is SGHTS and CDR2 YDEGEE. Between the trimmed V and J ends, which lost 3 bases and 3 bases, there was a span of 11 bases. Here the CDR3 DNA reads TGTGCCAGCAGCTCGGGGGACCGGACAGATACGCAGTATTTT. The encoded protein is CASSSGDRTDTQYF.

V gene TRBV5-1 combines with J gene TRBJ2-5; D is ambiguous. CDR1 is SGHRS, CDR2 YFSETQ, per germline. V lost 4 bases to trimming and J lost 2 bases, with 3 bases between them. This CDR3 contains 11 residues. The CDR3, as DNA: TGCGCCAGCAGCATGCAAGAGACCCAGTACTTC. It translates to CASSMQETQYF.

The chain links TRBV11-2 to TRBJ1-2; D gene ambiguous. The CDR3 has 14 amino acids. V lost 5 bases to trimming and J lost 1 base, with 11 bases between them. Germline CDR1 reads SGHAT; CDR2 reads FQNNGV. CDR3 bases: TGTGCCAGCAGCCCGGACCTAAATAACTATGGCTACACCTTC. Its protein product is CASSPDLNNYGYTF.

J is TRBJ1-5 and V is TRBV5-1; D remains ambiguous. CDR3 length equals 14 residues. V gave up 5 bases and J gave up 2 bases, with 11 bases separating them. The germline CDR1 and CDR2 sequences are SGHRS and YFSETQ. As DNA, the CDR3 is TGCGCCAGCAGACTAGATTCGGGCAATCAGCCCCAGCATTTT. This codes for CASRLDSGNQPQHF.

This chain uses TRBV5-1 with TRBJ2-1; either TRBD1 or TRBD2 may fit D (5 bases each). The length of the CDR3 is 17 residues. Germline V gene data show CDR1 as SGHRS and CDR2 as YFSETQ. V lost 4 bases to trimming and J lost 0 bases, with 17 bases between them. CDR3: CASSVNGAPSSYNEQFF. The CDR3 DNA is TGCGCCAGCAGCGTAAACGGGGCTCCGAGCTCCTACAATGAGCAGTTCTTC.

The chain couples TRBV6-5 to TRBJ1-2; tentative D call: TRBD1 (5 bases). The germline V gene encodes CDR1 MNHEY and CDR2 SVGAGI. V was clipped by 6 bases and J by 7 bases, with 18 bases between them. The length of the CDR3 is 14 residues. Here the CDR3 DNA reads TGTGCCAGCAGCGGGGCTGGGTTTCGCGGTGGCTACACCTTC. This codes for CASSGAGFRGGYTF.

This sequence joins TRBV3-1 (or the pseudogene TRBV3-2) and TRBJ1-2; D call uncertain. The length of the CDR3 is 13 residues. The germline V and J ends were trimmed by 0 bases and 4 bases, with 6 bases remaining between them. The germline V gene has CDR1 LGHDT and CDR2 YNNKEL (reference sequence). The CDR3, as DNA: TGTGCCAGCAGCCAAGATCCCCCCTATGGCTACACCTTC. Encoded protein: CASSQDPPYGYTF.

The chain couples TRBV25-1 to TRBJ1-2, with 10 bases identical to TRBD1. Trimming removed 6 bases from V and 4 bases from J; junction bases left unmatched: 5. CDR1 and CDR2 (germline): MGHDK, SYGVNS. The CDR3 contains 14 residues. The CDR3, as DNA: TGTGCCAGCAGAAGACAGGGGGCTAGCTATGGCTACACCTTC. Amino acid sequence: CASRRQGASYGYTF.

V gene TRBV7-9 combines with J gene TRBJ2-1; D ambiguous. The CDR3 spans 15 residues. Trimming removed 7 bases at V and 0 bases at J, with 13 bases between. Germline CDR1 reads SEHNR; CDR2 reads FQNEAQ (reference sequence). CDR3 residues: CASTPYFFSYNEQFF. The CDR3 DNA is TGTGCCAGCACCCCGTACTTTTTCTCCTACAATGAGCAGTTCTTC. The full variable domain, its missing parts supplied by reference TRBV7-9 and TRBJ2-1, is DTGVSQNPRHKITKRGQNVTFRCDPISEHNRLYWYRQTLGQGPEFLTYFQNEAQLEKSRLLSDRFSAERPKGSFSTLEIQRTEQGDSAMYLCASTPYFFSYNEQFFGPGTRLTVL.

Many counts were recorded for this clone. The DNA for the CDR3 is TGCGCCAGCATCAACGACAGTCTCGGAAACACCATATATTTT. Translation gives CASINDSLGNTIYF. The genes are TRBV5-1 and TRBJ1-3; perhaps TRBD1 as D (5 bases). This CDR3 comprises 14 residues. Trimming shortened V by 6 bases and J by 4 bases, and 14 bases separated the two germline ends. The germline CDR1 and CDR2 sequences are SGHRS and YFSETQ.

V gene TRBV2 combines with J gene TRBJ2-2; 8 bases line up with TRBD1. After removal of 7 bases from V and 7 bases from J, the junction contained 8 bases not matched to a gene. CDR3 size: 14 residues. CDR1 and CDR2 (germline): SNHLY, FYNNEI. Written as DNA, the CDR3 is TGTGCCAGCAAAGGACAGGGCCGAGGCGGGGAGCTGTTTTTT. Protein sequence: CASKGQGRGGELFF.

This clone was observed a few times. The rearrangement uses TRBV19 and TRBJ1-2; D possibly corresponds to TRBD1 (5 bases). V lost 1 base to trimming and J lost 4 bases, with 10 bases between them. The CDR3 extends over 14 amino acids. In germline, CDR1 is LNHDA, CDR2 SQIVND (reference sequence). This CDR3 is CASSIGGDFYGYTF. CDR3 sequence (DNA): TGTGCCAGTAGTATAGGGGGCGACTTCTATGGCTACACCTTC.